The rows below give T cell receptor beta chains drawn from one sample of a study of siplizumab effects on memory and regulatory T cells. Data came from immunoSEQ multiplex PCR; TCRdb stores just in-frame clones and leaves some out. The sample lists about 110,000 clones, around 90% occurring once. The source material was CD4+ T cells sorted from blood. These receptors were taken from a human donor in good health. Each CDR3 is given with its conserved first and last residue. The order of the fields is V gene, J gene, clone size, D gene, CDR3 DNA, CDR3 protein. The D gene is left open where the match is weak. The size field is filled for only some rows; it gives once, few, many or a size class.

>TRBV9|TRBJ2-3|NA|TRBD2
TGTGCCAGCAGCGTCGGGACTAGCGGTCCAGATACGCAGTATTTT
CASSVGTSGPDTQYF
>TRBV27|TRBJ2-3|NA|NA
TGTGCCAGCAGTTTAAGGGACGGTTCAGATACGCAGTATTTT
CASSLRDGSDTQYF
>TRBV18|TRBJ1-5|NA|TRBD1
TGTGCCAGCTCAACATTCGGGACAGGGGATAATCAGCCCCAGCATTTT
CASSTFGTGDNQPQHF
>TRBV9|TRBJ2-3|NA|NA
TGTGCCAGCAGCGTCGCCTATCCGGCCACCACAGATACGCAGTATTTT
CASSVAYPATTDTQYF
>TRBV2|TRBJ1-5|once|NA
TGTGCCAGCAAGAGATCATTAGGGCTCGATAGCAATCAGCCCCAGCATTTT
CASKRSLGLDSNQPQHF
>TRBV11-1|TRBJ1-2|NA|NA
TGTGCCAGCAGCTTATTAGCTGGGAACGCTAACTATGGCTACACCTTC
CASSLLAGNANYGYTF
>TRBV5-6|TRBJ1-2|NA|TRBD1
TGTGCCAGCAGCCAACGCACAGGGGGCAACTATGGCTACACCTTC
CASSQRTGGNYGYTF
>TRBV5-8|TRBJ2-7|once|NA
TGTGCCAGCAGCTTTGATTATCCCCCCTACGAGCAGTACTTC
CASSFDYPPYEQYF
>TRBV30|TRBJ2-7|NA|TRBD1
TGTGCCGCGACAGGGGGCGATGGACAGGACGAGCAGTACTTC
CAATGGDGQDEQYF
>TRBV5-1|TRBJ2-3|NA|NA
TGCGCCAGCAGCTTGGTGAGTCTTGACACAGATACGCAGTATTTT
CASSLVSLDTDTQYF
>TRBV10-1|TRBJ1-1|NA|NA
TGCGCCAGCAGTGAGTCGGAGACGATTTCGGCTTTCTTT
CASSESETISAFF
>TRBV7-9|TRBJ1-3|NA|NA
TGTGCCAGCAGCGGCGACAGGAACTATGCTAGTAACACCATATATTTT
CASSGDRNYASNTIYF
>TRBV19|TRBJ2-7|NA|NA
TGTGCCAGTAGTATAGGCCCTACGAGCTCCTACGAGCAGTACTTC
CASSIGPTSSYEQYF
>TRBV6-5|TRBJ2-3|NA|NA
TGTGCCAGCAGTTACGGGGGCGGGGAAGTTACAGATACGCAGTATTTT
CASSYGGGEVTDTQYF
>TRBV19|TRBJ1-1|few|NA
TGTGCCAGTAGTATAGACTTAGGGCCTGAAGCTTTCTTT
CASSIDLGPEAFF
>TRBV5-6|TRBJ2-3|NA|NA
TGTGCCAGCAGCTTGTTCGGGGTCGGAGATACGCAGTATTTT
CASSLFGVGDTQYF
>TRBV7-6|TRBJ2-2|NA|NA
TGTGCCAGCAGCTTAGGTCTCCGCGGGATAACCGGGGAGCTGTTTTTT
CASSLGLRGITGELFF
>TRBV4-1|TRBJ1-2|NA|NA
TGCGCCAGCAACCAAGATGGGGAGGGCTATGGCTACACCTTC
CASNQDGEGYGYTF
>TRBV27|TRBJ2-1|NA|TRBD1
TGTGCCAGCAGTTTATATCCAGGGGGATCCTACAATGAGCAGTTCTTC
CASSLYPGGSYNEQFF
>TRBV5-1|TRBJ1-1|NA|NA
TGCGCCAGCAGCTTGGTTGGGACGGGGAACACTGAAGCTTTCTTT
CASSLVGTGNTEAFF
>TRBV7-9|TRBJ2-2|NA|TRBD1
TGTGCCAGCAGCATCGGACAGGGGAACACCGGGGAGCTGTTTTTT
CASSIGQGNTGELFF
>TRBV2|TRBJ2-4|NA|NA
TGTGCCAGCACCGAGGCAGGCGGAGGACGGGACATTCAGTACTTC
CASTEAGGGRDIQYF
>TRBV6-6|TRBJ2-7|NA|TRBD2
TGTGCCAGCCATAGGGAGGGCGAGCAGTACTTC
CASHREGEQYF
>TRBV15|TRBJ1-4|NA|NA
TGTGCCACCAGCAGGGGAGCAACTAATGAAAAACTGTTTTTT
CATSRGATNEKLFF
>TRBV30|TRBJ1-2|NA|TRBD1
TGTGCCTGGGGGGGACAGTCTAACTATGGCTACACCTTC
CAWGGQSNYGYTF
>TRBV7-9|TRBJ2-7|few|TRBD2
TGTGCCAGCAGCTCACGGACTAGCGGCCACGAGCAGTACTTC
CASSSRTSGHEQYF
>TRBV30|TRBJ2-6|NA|NA
TGTGCCTGGAGACGCGGCAGGGTGGGGCCTGGGGCCAACGTCCTGACTTTC
CAWRRGRVGPGANVLTF
>TRBV6-1|TRBJ1-5|NA|NA
TGTGCCAGCACCTTGGAAGGGGCTCAGCCCCAGCATTTT
CASTLEGAQPQHF
>TRBV30|TRBJ1-5|NA|NA
TGTGCCTGGAGTGGCGGGGTTGGTCAGCCCCAGCATTTT
CAWSGGVGQPQHF
>TRBV29-1|TRBJ1-2|NA|NA
TGCAGCGTTGAAGTGTTGGGCAGGGTGAGTGGCTACACCTTC
CSVEVLGRVSGYTF
>TRBV5-1|TRBJ2-5|NA|TRBD1
TGCGCCAGCAGCTTGGTCACAGGGGGTTGGGAGACCCAGTACTTC
CASSLVTGGWETQYF
>TRBV7-9|TRBJ2-7|many|NA
TGTGCCAGCAGCGTTACAGGGAGCTCCTACGAGCAGTACTTC
CASSVTGSSYEQYF
>TRBV7-2|TRBJ2-5|NA|TRBD1
TGTGCCAGCAGCCTACTGGGACAGAGACAAGAGACCCAGTACTTC
CASSLLGQRQETQYF
>TRBV29-1|TRBJ1-1|NA|TRBD1
TGCAGCGTTGCAAGGGGGCTGAGCACTGAAGCTTTCTTT
CSVARGLSTEAFF
>TRBV5-8|TRBJ1-2|NA|NA
TGTGCCAGCAGCTACTTCCCTGGGGCAGGCTATGGCTACACCTTC
CASSYFPGAGYGYTF
>TRBV11-2|TRBJ2-3|NA|NA
TGTGCCAGCAGCCCAGCAGCCCTACTAGTTTTCACAGATACGCAGTATTTT
CASSPAALLVFTDTQYF
>TRBV30|TRBJ2-7|NA|NA
TGTGCCTGGAGTAAAACCCACTCGGACGAGCAGTACTTC
CAWSKTHSDEQYF
>TRBV7-2|TRBJ2-3|NA|TRBD2
TGTGCCAGCAGCTTAGCGCGTTCCGGGGGGGTAGATACGCAGTATTTT
CASSLARSGGVDTQYF
>TRBV14|TRBJ2-6|NA|NA
TGTGCCAGCAGCCCACAGACTAGTTTCTTTGGGGCCAACGTCCTGACTTTC
CASSPQTSFFGANVLTF
>TRBV6-5|TRBJ1-6|NA|NA
TGTGCCAGCAGCACCGGACGCTATAATTCACCCCTCCACTTT
CASSTGRYNSPLHF
>TRBV29-1|TRBJ1-3|NA|NA
TGCAGCGTTGCGATCTCCATCCGAAGACGGTTCTCTGGAAACACCATATATTTT
CSVAISIRRRFSGNTIYF
>TRBV5-8|TRBJ2-1|NA|NA
TGTGCCAGCAGCGTGACAGGGAGGGGTTCCTACAATGAGCAGTTCTTC
CASSVTGRGSYNEQFF
>TRBV19|TRBJ1-2|NA|NA
TGTGCCAGTACCTTAGGGGGTACCTATGGCTACACCTTC
CASTLGGTYGYTF
>TRBV7-8|TRBJ2-7|once|NA
TGTGCCAGCAGCTCTCAGTACGAGCAGTACTTC
CASSSQYEQYF
>TRBV25-1|TRBJ1-3|NA|NA
TGTGCCAGCAGTTCATCCCGCTCTGGAAACACCATATATTTT
CASSSSRSGNTIYF
>TRBV6-1|TRBJ1-2|NA|NA
TGTGCCAGCAGACCCGATGGGTGGGGTGGCTACACCTTC
CASRPDGWGGYTF
>TRBV5-1|TRBJ2-3|NA|NA
TGCGCCAGCAGCCCCGGTGGGTACACAGATACGCAGTATTTT
CASSPGGYTDTQYF
>TRBV18|TRBJ1-1|NA|NA
TGTGCCAGCTCACCGGCAGAAGGGACTGAAGCTTTCTTT
CASSPAEGTEAFF
>TRBV30|TRBJ1-5|NA|NA
TGTGCCTGGAATAGCAATCAGCCCCAGCATTTT
CAWNSNQPQHF